The 14 T cell receptor beta chains below all came from one sample that was sequenced in a study of blood T cell repertoires in COVID-19. The method was immunoSEQ multiplex PCR; TCRdb's version includes in-frame clones alone and lacks a portion of them. The profile covers 9,500 to 15,000 clones, with roughly 90% appearing a single time and roughly 13% taken by the ten largest. Source material: peripheral blood. Every receptor here comes from a man between 65 and 85 years old with active COVID-19.

This chain connects TRBV5-8 to TRBJ2-3, with 7 positions matching TRBD1. The CDR3 length is 14 residues. J lost 0 bases, V lost 5 bases, and 3 bases had no gene match. The germline gives CDR1 SGHTS, CDR2 YDEGEE. CDR3 in amino acids: CASRDRASTDTQYF. The CDR3, as DNA: TGTGCCAGCAGAGACAGGGCCAGCACAGATACGCAGTATTTT.

The chain uses TRBV27 and TRBJ2-2; TRBD1 agrees at 7 bases. Germline V lookup: CDR1 MNHEY, CDR2 SMNVEV (reference sequence). CDR3 length equals 16 residues. Unmatched junction bases numbered 7, after V lost 6 bases and J lost 0 bases. DNA for the CDR3: TGTGCCAGCAGCCCCGACAGGGTATCGAACACCGGGGAGCTGTTTTTT. Translation gives CASSPDRVSNTGELFF.

This clone is large in the sample. The rearrangement links TRBV11-2 to TRBJ2-7; no clear D gene. This CDR3 has 13 amino acids. Trimming cost V 5 bases and J 2 bases, with 10 bases left between them. Germline V CDR1 and CDR2: SGHAT, FQNNGV. This CDR3 is CASSPPRPYEQYF. For the CDR3, the DNA is TGTGCCAGCAGCCCCCCCCGTCCCTACGAGCAGTACTTC.

This clone was recorded only once. J is TRBJ1-2 and V is TRBV12-3 or TRBV12-4; D possibly corresponds to TRBD1 (5 bases). This CDR3 region has 13 residues. The germline V and J ends were trimmed by 3 bases and 6 bases, with 11 bases remaining between them. CDR3 DNA: TGTGCCAGCAGTTTGGGGGGACTCAATGGCTACACCTTC. Translated: CASSLGGLNGYTF.

The chain carries TRBV19 and TRBJ1-1, with TRBD1 identical over 8 bases. The CDR3 is 15 amino acids. V was pared by 6 bases and J by 2 bases, with 8 bases of the junction left unmatched. Germline-derived CDR1 and CDR2 are LNHDA and SQIVND (reference sequence). The CDR3: CASREGDRTNTEAFF. In nucleotides, the CDR3 is TGTGCCAGTAGAGAGGGGGACAGGACCAACACTGAAGCTTTCTTT.

The chain has TRBV6-2 or TRBV6-3 and TRBJ2-7, with TRBD1 matching over 7 bases. The germline V gene has CDR1 MNHEY and CDR2 SVGEGT. The CDR3 has 14 residues. The junction had 8 bases not matched to a gene; V was cut back by 5 bases and J by 4 bases. The CDR3: CASSTPGQKYEQYF. CDR3 nucleotide sequence: TGTGCCAGCAGTACCCCGGGACAGAAGTACGAGCAGTACTTC.

The chain employs TRBV5-6 and TRBJ2-5, with 10 bases identical to TRBD2. This CDR3 region has 13 residues. V lost 3 bases to trimming and J lost 5 bases; unmatched junction nucleotides: 1. The germline V gene encodes CDR1 SGHDT and CDR2 YYEEEE. CDR3 residues: CASSSAGGETQYF. CDR3 coding DNA: TGTGCCAGCAGCTCAGCGGGGGGGGAGACCCAGTACTTC.

The rearrangement links TRBV30 to TRBJ1-3; no firm D call. V was trimmed by 4 bases and J by 0 bases, leaving 7 bases between them. The CDR3 is 13 residues long. Germline V gene sequence: CDR1 GTSNPN, CDR2 SVGIG (reference sequence). The CDR3 spells CAWTISSGNTIYF. In DNA form, the CDR3 reads TGTGCCTGGACGATCAGCTCTGGAAACACCATATATTTT.

The V call is TRBV5-4, the J call TRBJ2-6; 7 bases are shared with TRBD1. The germline V gene has CDR1 SGHNT and CDR2 YYREEE (reference sequence). Unmatched junction bases numbered 14, after V lost 7 bases and J lost 7 bases. The CDR3 loop spans 16 amino acids. The CDR3 DNA reads as TGTGCCAGCCCCCCTAAGGGGGCCACTGACGCCAACGTCCTGACTTTC. Protein product: CASPPKGATDANVLTF.

The chain recombines TRBV7-2 with TRBJ2-2; possible D gene TRBD1, 5 bases. V was trimmed by 3 bases and J by 6 bases, leaving 11 bases between them. Germline V gene lookup returns CDR1 SGHTA and CDR2 FQGNSA. CDR3 length: 14 amino acids. The CDR3 DNA sequence: TGTGCCAGCAGCTTTAATTCCAGGGCCGGGGAGCTGTTTTTT. As protein: CASSFNSRAGELFF.

The table lists this clone with a count of one. The chain joins TRBV7-2 to TRBJ1-5; 10 bases agree with TRBD1. The CDR3 consists of 14 residues. V dropped 3 bases and J dropped 9; count of bases not matched to a gene: 5. Germline V gives CDR1 SGHTA, CDR2 FQGNSA. The CDR3 protein is CASSFGQGDRPQHF. The CDR3 DNA reads as TGTGCCAGCAGCTTCGGACAGGGGGATCGGCCCCAGCATTTT. Combining the CDR3 with reference TRBV7-2 and TRBJ1-5 gives the whole variable domain GAGVSQSPSNKVTEKGKDVELRCDPISGHTALYWYRQSLGQGLEFLIYFQGNSAPDKSGLPSDRFSAERTGGSVSTLTIQRTQQEDSAVYLCASSFGQGDRPQHFGDGTRLSIL.

The count of this clone is one. This chain connects TRBV5-1 to TRBJ2-7; 12 positions match TRBD2. The CDR3 runs to 15 residues. After removal of 4 bases from V and 5 bases from J, the junction contained 7 bases not matched to a gene. Per germline, CDR1 SGHRS and CDR2 YFSETQ. The CDR3 DNA reads as TGCGCCAGCAGCCCTGGGACTAGCGGGTATCACGAGCAGTACTTC. Protein sequence: CASSPGTSGYHEQYF.

The chain has TRBV4-3 and TRBJ2-1; TRBD2 is a possible D gene (5 bases). CDR3 length: 17 residues. The V end lost 0 bases, the J end lost 1 base, and 13 bases lay between the germline ends. Germline assignment: CDR1 LGHNA and CDR2 YSLEER. The DNA for the CDR3 is TGCGCCAGCAGCCAAGATCCGAGAGGAGGTTCCTACAATGAGCAGTTCTTC. Protein sequence: CASSQDPRGGSYNEQFF.

The chain couples TRBV6-5 to TRBJ1-6; D is possibly TRBD1 (5 bases). Germline values: CDR1 MNHEY, CDR2 SVGAGI. The CDR3 has 15 amino acids. The V and J ends lost 0 bases and 8 bases respectively, with 11 bases between them. CDR3 amino acids: CASSYSAGLDSPLHF. The CDR3 DNA reads TGTGCCAGCAGTTACTCGGCAGGGTTGGATTCACCCCTCCACTTT.